These 15 T cell receptor beta chains were sequenced from one sample in a study of T cell clonality in common variable immunodeficiency. Libraries were prepared by immunoSEQ multiplex PCR; TCRdb keeps only in-frame clonotypes and omits some of them. The sample was found to contain some 28,000 clones, and every one recurs. Sequencing was performed on peripheral blood mononuclear cells. These receptors originate from a person aged 18-69 years in good health.

In its sample, this clone was seen many times. Read data end 3 residues before the CDR3 end; the end is taken from the germline J gene. The V gene is TRBV14, the J gene TRBJ2-7; D may be TRBD1 (6 bases). V dropped 3 bases and J dropped 1 base, with 16 bases sitting between them. Germline CDR1 SGHDN, CDR2 FVKESK. The CDR3 runs 16 residues. Incomplete CDR3 DNA: TGTGCCAGCAGCCATGCTGGACAGTGGGATTCCTACGAG. Amino acids: CASSHAGQWDSYE. The CDR3 in its entirety is CASSHAGQWDSYEQYF.

This clone was detected ten times or more. Read sequence stops 3 residues before the CDR3 end, and the germline J gene provides the missing end. V and J are TRBV14 and TRBJ2-7; weak D call: TRBD1 (5 bases). Per the germline V gene, CDR1 is SGHDN and CDR2 is FVKESK. The CDR3 totals 16 residues. V was pared by 0 bases and J by 3 bases, with 15 bases between. The DNA read from the CDR3 is TGTGCCAGCAGCCAAGAGGCAGGGCCCGCTATCTACGAG. Its translation is CASSQEAGPAIYE. The CDR3 as a whole reads CASSQEAGPAIYEQYF.

This clone has ten or more counts. With the read ending 3 residues before the CDR3 end, the germline J gene is used to fill in that end. This sequence joins TRBV28 and TRBJ1-2; D possibly corresponds to TRBD1 (5 bases). Trimming removed 5 bases at V and 7 bases at J, with 14 bases between. The germline V gene encodes CDR1 MDHEN and CDR2 SYDVKM. CDR3 length: 13 amino acids. The CDR3: CASSPTGLGGYTF. Incomplete CDR3 DNA: TGTGCCAGCAGTCCTACAGGTCTGGGTGGC.

Turning to this clone: The read comes to an end 3 residues before the CDR3 does, leaving the germline J gene to fill in the end. The rearrangement links TRBV6-1 to TRBJ2-7; TRBD2 matches 7 bases. CDR1 is MNHNS and CDR2 is SASEGT in the germline V gene. The CDR3 covers 14 residues. The J segment lost 5 bases and the V segment lost 1 base, leaving 5 bases of the junction unmatched. CDR3 DNA, as far as it was read: TGTGCCAGCAGTGAAGGGGAGGGGCCGCACGAG. Its translation is CASSEGEGPHE. The full CDR3 is CASSEGEGPHEQYF.

A few counts support this clone. The read is 3 residues too short to cover the CDR3 end, so that end is filled in from the germline J gene. This rearrangement joins TRBV18 to TRBJ1-2; weak D call: TRBD1 (6 bases). The germline V gene has CDR1 KGHSH and CDR2 LQKENI. The length of the CDR3 is 15 residues. Partial CDR3 DNA: TGTGCCAGCTCAACCGGCGGGGGCTCCTCCTACGAC. Protein product: CASSTGGGSSYD. The complete CDR3 sequence is CASSTGGGSSYDYTF.

This clone was observed at least ten times. The sequenced CDR3 bases are TGTGCCAGCCGAGGTCTGAATGAAGAGACC. Translation: CASRGLNEET. The entire CDR3 protein reads CASRGLNEETQYF. V usage is TRBV9 and J usage is TRBJ2-5; the D is unclear. The CDR3 extends 3 residues past the end of the read, so its final part is completed from the germline J gene. This CDR3 comprises 13 residues. Germline CDR1 reads SGDLS; CDR2 reads YYNGEE. The V end was cut by 7 bases, the J end by 3 bases, with 13 bases between.

This clone was seen at least ten times. The CDR3 end lies 3 residues beyond the end of the read and is filled in from the germline J gene. J is TRBJ2-4 and V is TRBV19; no clear D. This CDR3 has 14 residues. Trimming removed 1 base from V and 5 bases from J, with 9 bases in between. In germline, CDR1 is LNHDA, CDR2 SQIVND (reference sequence). The CDR3 loop reads CASSIGGSENIQYF. The CDR3 DNA, read in part, is TGTGCCAGTAGTATAGGCGGCTCAGAAAACATT.

Worth noting for this clone: The CDR3 extends 3 residues past the end of the read, so its final part is completed from the germline J gene. The V and J genes are TRBV5-1 and TRBJ1-2, with D possibly being TRBD1 (5 bases). Trimming cost V 1 base and J 6 bases, with 13 bases left between them. Germline V gene data show CDR1 as SGHRS and CDR2 as YFSETQ. The CDR3 spans 14 residues. The CDR3 DNA, read in part, is TGCGCCAGCAGCTTGACGGGTAGGGGCCATGGC. Translation gives CASSLTGRGHG. In full, the CDR3 is CASSLTGRGHGYTF.

This clone came up many times. The read terminates 3 residues before the CDR3 end, so the remaining end is supplied by the germline J gene. V and J are TRBV7-9 and TRBJ1-1; tentative D call: TRBD1 (5 bases). Trimming took 10 bases from V and 4 from J, leaving 13 bases between them. The germline V gene has CDR1 SEHNR and CDR2 FQNEAQ (reference sequence). The CDR3 contains 12 residues. The CDR3: CATGVASTEAFF. Incomplete CDR3 DNA: TGTGCCACGGGGGTGGCCAGCACTGAA.

This clone occurred many times. The read ends 3 residues early relative to the CDR3; the germline J gene fills the gap. V and J are TRBV30 and TRBJ1-5; 9 bases map to TRBD1. This CDR3 is 14 amino acids long. Germline CDR1 GTSNPN, CDR2 SVGIG (reference sequence). Trimming took 2 bases from V and 4 from J; bases not matched to a gene: 3. CDR3: CAWSFGQGNQPQHF. The CDR3 bases that were read are TGTGCCTGGAGTTTCGGACAGGGGAATCAGCCC.

This clone has at least ten counts. The CDR3 end is not reached by the read, which stops 3 residues before it; the germline J gene fills it in. The chain joins TRBV20-1 to TRBJ2-7; D is possibly TRBD2 (7 bases). The ends were cut back, 3 bases at V and 4 bases at J, with 19 bases in the middle. The CDR3 is made up of 15 amino acids. CDR1 is DFQATT and CDR2 is SNEGSKA in the germline V gene (reference sequence). CDR3 residues: CSASDAGALNYEQYF. The part of the CDR3 DNA that was read is TGCAGTGCTAGCGACGCGGGGGCTCTCAATTACGAG.

This clone was seen only a few times. The read terminates 3 residues before the CDR3 end, so the remaining end is supplied by the germline J gene. J is TRBJ1-6 and V is TRBV5-1, with 7 bases aligning to TRBD1. V shed 1 base, J shed 2 bases, and the junction held 6 bases outside the gene matches. The germline gives CDR1 SGHRS, CDR2 YFSETQ. The CDR3 loop spans 17 amino acids. The covered CDR3 bases are TGCGCCAGCAGCTTGAGCCTGGGGACAGCCTATAATTCACCC. It is translated as CASSLSLGTAYNSP. Given in full, the CDR3 is CASSLSLGTAYNSPLHF. The full variable domain, completed using reference TRBV5-1 and TRBJ1-6, is KAGVTQTPRYLIKTRGQQVTLSCSPISGHRSVSWYQQTPGQGLQFLFEYFSETQRNKGNFPGRFSGRQFSNSRSEMNVSTLELGDSALYLCASSLSLGTAYNSPLHFGNGTRLTVT.

At least ten counts were recorded for this clone. The CDR3 end falls 3 residues outside the read, so it is completed with the germline J gene. The chain carries TRBV29-1 and TRBJ2-7; D possibly corresponds to TRBD1 (5 bases). V was clipped by 4 bases and J by 0 bases, with 13 bases between them. Germline CDR1 reads SQVTM; CDR2 reads ANQGSEA. The CDR3 spans 14 residues. This CDR3 is CSVGYTGSSYEQYF. CDR3 DNA (partial): TGCAGCGTTGGATATACAGGCAGCTCCTACGAG.

This clone has ten or more counts. Sequencing ends 3 residues short of the CDR3 end; the germline J gene provides the rest. J is TRBJ2-3 and V is TRBV10-3; D might be TRBD2 (6 bases). Germline-derived CDR1 and CDR2 are ENHRY and SYGVKD. CDR3 length: 17 residues. Trimming cost V 2 bases and J 2 bases, with 17 bases left between them. CDR3 sequence: CAISETRGLLNTDTQYF. The DNA read from the CDR3 is TGTGCCATCAGTGAGACCCGGGGACTGCTTAACACAGATACG.

This clone was seen many times. The read ends 3 residues shy of where the CDR3 ends; the end is completed using the germline J gene. The chain uses TRBV7-6 and TRBJ2-1; a weak D match, TRBD1 (6 bases). The V and J ends lost 7 bases and 5 bases respectively, with 18 bases between them. Germline CDR1 and CDR2: SGHVS and FNYEAQ. This CDR3 comprises 15 residues. The part of the CDR3 DNA that was read is TGTGCCAGCACCCTACGGTTTTCAGGGGACAATGAG. Amino acids: CASTLRFSGDNE. From start to end, the CDR3 is CASTLRFSGDNEQFF.